The 9 T cell receptor beta chains presented below share a single source sample, sequenced in a study of vaccination effects on CD4 cells after COVID-19. Antigen-specific CD4+ T cells were first expanded with viral peptide pools by the ViraFEST assay and only then sequenced. Researchers isolated CD4+ T cells once about eleven days of culture had elapsed. Participants got two doses of BNT162b2 or mRNA-1273 vaccine. Their antigen targets remain unknown. Measured with immunoSEQ multiplex PCR; TCRdb has only the in-frame clones, and not every one. The sample consists of some 21,000 clones, 65% to 85% of them appearing once. This specimen consisted of CD4+ T cells from PBMCs cultured with HCoV-229E spike peptides, obtained after COVID-19 vaccination. Receptors originate from a human donor who received a COVID-19 vaccine.

The rearrangement uses TRBV29-1 and TRBJ2-7; tentatively, D is TRBD1 (6 bases). The CDR3 is 13 residues long. Germline values: CDR1 SQVTM, CDR2 ANQGSEA. Between the trimmed V and J ends, which lost 5 bases and 7 bases, there was a span of 18 bases. CDR3 region: CSVTPVGAREQYF. The CDR3 nucleotides are TGCAGCGTTACCCCAGTGGGGGCAAGGGAGCAGTACTTC.

This clone has just one count. V usage is TRBV11-2 and J usage is TRBJ2-1; D is uncertain. Trimming removed 7 bases from V and 7 bases from J, with 5 bases in between. The CDR3 runs to 10 residues. Germline CDR1 is SGHAT and CDR2 is FQNNGV. The CDR3 loop is CASTRNEQFF. The CDR3 region has the DNA TGTGCCAGCACCAGAAATGAGCAGTTCTTC.

The V and J genes are TRBV7-2 and TRBJ1-2; TRBD1 might be the D (5 bases). Germline values: CDR1 SGHTA, CDR2 FQGNSA. CDR3 length equals 16 residues. Trimming cost V 2 bases and J 5 bases, with 18 bases left between them. The CDR3 bases are TGTGCCAGCAGCTTATCCCATGCGGGGGGAAGGTATGGCTACACCTTC. Amino acids: CASSLSHAGGRYGYTF.

The J gene is TRBJ1-4, the V gene TRBV2, with D perhaps matching TRBD1 (6 bases). In germline, CDR1 is SNHLY, CDR2 FYNNEI. V lost 6 bases to trimming and J lost 0 bases, with 17 bases between them. The CDR3 is made up of 17 amino acids. CDR3 loop: CASRADRMIATNEKLFF. CDR3 DNA: TGTGCCAGCAGGGCCGACAGGATGATAGCAACTAATGAAAAACTGTTTTTT.

The CDR3 bases are TGCGCCAGCGCGACAGGGCATGAGGAGACCCAGTACTTC. This gives the protein CASATGHEETQYF. The chain joins TRBV10-1 to TRBJ2-5; 7 nucleotides match TRBD1. The germline V gene has CDR1 WNHNN and CDR2 SYGVQD (reference sequence). This CDR3 is built from 13 residues. Trimming removed 8 bases from V and 5 bases from J; junction bases left unmatched: 8.

The chain carries TRBV4-2 and TRBJ2-7; D possibly corresponds to TRBD2 (5 bases). Looked up from germline, CDR1 is LGHNA and CDR2 is YNFKEQ. There are 14 residues in the CDR3. V gave up 1 base and J gave up 8 bases, with 15 bases separating them. CDR3 DNA sequence: TGTGCCAGCAGCCAAGCCGACCCCGAGGGAAAGCAGTACTTC. Amino acids: CASSQADPEGKQYF.

V gene TRBV10-1 combines with J gene TRBJ2-2; D might be TRBD2 (5 bases). Germline V gene sequence: CDR1 WNHNN, CDR2 SYGVQD (reference sequence). The CDR3 is 13 amino acids. Trimming took 2 bases from V and 7 from J, leaving 8 bases between them. This CDR3 is CASSENGIGELFF. In nucleotides, the CDR3 is TGCGCCAGCAGTGAGAACGGGATCGGGGAGCTGTTTTTT.

CDR3 sequence: CASSGGRGVFSPLHF. DNA of the CDR3: TGTGCCAGCAGTGGGGGAAGAGGGGTATTTTCACCCCTCCACTTT. The V and J genes are TRBV27 and TRBJ1-6; D may be TRBD1 (5 bases). The V end lost 5 bases, the J end lost 9 bases, and 17 bases lay between the germline ends. The CDR3 spans 15 residues. CDR1 and CDR2 (germline): MNHEY, SMNVEV (reference sequence).

This clone has only one observation. The rearrangement joins TRBV3-1 (or the pseudogene TRBV3-2) to TRBJ2-5; D unclear. This CDR3 region has 11 residues. Trimming left V 3 bases short and J 4 bases short, with 3 bases between. In germline, CDR1 is LGHDT, CDR2 YNNKEL (reference sequence). CDR3 loop: CASSHLETQYF. The CDR3 region has the DNA TGTGCCAGCAGCCACCTAGAGACCCAGTACTTC.